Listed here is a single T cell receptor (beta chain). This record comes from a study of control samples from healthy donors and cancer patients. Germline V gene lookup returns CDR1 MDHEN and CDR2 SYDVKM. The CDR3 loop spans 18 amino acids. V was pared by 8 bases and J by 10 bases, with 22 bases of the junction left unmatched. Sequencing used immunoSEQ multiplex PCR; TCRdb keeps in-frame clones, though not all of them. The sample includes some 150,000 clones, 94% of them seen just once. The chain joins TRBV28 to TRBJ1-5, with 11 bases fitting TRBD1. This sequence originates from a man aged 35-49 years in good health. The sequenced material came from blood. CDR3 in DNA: TGTGCCAGCGGCACAACCGGGACAGGGGGTGGGGGATTGACCCCCCAGCATTTT. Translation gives CASGTTGTGGGGLTPQHF.